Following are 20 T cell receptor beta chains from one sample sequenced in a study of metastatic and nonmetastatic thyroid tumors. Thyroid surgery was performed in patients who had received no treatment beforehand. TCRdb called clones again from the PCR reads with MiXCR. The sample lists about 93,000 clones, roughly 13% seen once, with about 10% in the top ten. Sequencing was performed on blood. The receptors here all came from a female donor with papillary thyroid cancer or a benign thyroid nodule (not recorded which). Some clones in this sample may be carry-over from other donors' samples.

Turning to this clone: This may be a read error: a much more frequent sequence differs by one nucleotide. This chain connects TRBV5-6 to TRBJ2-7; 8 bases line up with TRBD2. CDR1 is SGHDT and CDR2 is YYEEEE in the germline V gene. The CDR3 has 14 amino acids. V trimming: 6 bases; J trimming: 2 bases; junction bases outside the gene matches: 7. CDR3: CASISGTLTYEQYF. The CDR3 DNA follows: TGTGCCAGCATTAGCGGGACCTTAACCTACGAGCAGTACTTC. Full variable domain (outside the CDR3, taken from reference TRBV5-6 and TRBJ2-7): DAGVTQSPTHLIKTRGQQVTLRCSPKSGHDTVSWYQQALGQGPQFIFQYYEEEERQRGNFPDRFSGHQFPNYSSELNVNALLLGDSALYLCASISGTLTYEQYFGPGTRLTVT.

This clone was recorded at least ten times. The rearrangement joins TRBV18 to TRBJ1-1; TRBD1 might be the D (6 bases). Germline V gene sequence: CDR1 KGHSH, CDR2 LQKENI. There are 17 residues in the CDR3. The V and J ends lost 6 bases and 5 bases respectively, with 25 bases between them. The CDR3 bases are TGTGCCAGCTCCCAGTGGGCACAGGGCGGGGGGGAGACTGAAGCTTTCTTT. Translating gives CASSQWAQGGGETEAFF.

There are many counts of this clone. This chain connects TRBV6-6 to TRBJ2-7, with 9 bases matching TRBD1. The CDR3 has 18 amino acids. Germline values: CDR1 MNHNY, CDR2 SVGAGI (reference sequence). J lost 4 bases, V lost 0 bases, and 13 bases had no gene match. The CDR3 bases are TGTGCCAGCAGTTACTCGTTCGACCTCCGGGACAGGGTGTACGAGCAGTACTTC. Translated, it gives CASSYSFDLRDRVYEQYF.

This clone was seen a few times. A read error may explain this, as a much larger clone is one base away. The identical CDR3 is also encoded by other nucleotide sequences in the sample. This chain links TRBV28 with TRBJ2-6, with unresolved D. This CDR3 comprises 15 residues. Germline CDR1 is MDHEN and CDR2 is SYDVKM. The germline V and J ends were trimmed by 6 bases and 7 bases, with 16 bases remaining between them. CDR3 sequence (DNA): TGTGCCAGCAGCCCCTTTTACTCCGGTGCCAACGTCCTGACTTTC. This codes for CASSPFYSGANVLTF.

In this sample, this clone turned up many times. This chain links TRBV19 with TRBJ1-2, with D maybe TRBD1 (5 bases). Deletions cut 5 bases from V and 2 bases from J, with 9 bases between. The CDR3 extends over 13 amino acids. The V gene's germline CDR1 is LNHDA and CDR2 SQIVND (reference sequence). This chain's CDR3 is CASSPWDNYGYTF. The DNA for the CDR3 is TGTGCCAGTAGTCCCTGGGACAACTATGGCTACACCTTC.

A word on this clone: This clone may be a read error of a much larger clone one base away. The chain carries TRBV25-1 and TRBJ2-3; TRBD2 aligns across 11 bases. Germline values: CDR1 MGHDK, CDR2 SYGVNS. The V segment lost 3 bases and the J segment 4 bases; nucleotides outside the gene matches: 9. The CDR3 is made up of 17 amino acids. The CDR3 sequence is CASSDFPSGRSPDTQYF. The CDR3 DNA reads TGTGCCAGCAGTGATTTCCCTAGCGGGAGGTCCCCAGATACGCAGTATTTT.

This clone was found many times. CDR3 sequence (DNA): TGTGCCAGCAGCAGGGGCACAGCCCCAGAGACCCAGTACTTC. Translated, it gives CASSRGTAPETQYF. The chain uses TRBV3-1 and TRBJ2-5; a possible D gene is TRBD1 (5 bases). Germline V gives CDR1 LGHDT, CDR2 YNNKEL (reference sequence). The CDR3 runs to 14 residues. Trimming removed 5 bases from V and 4 bases from J, with 14 bases in between.

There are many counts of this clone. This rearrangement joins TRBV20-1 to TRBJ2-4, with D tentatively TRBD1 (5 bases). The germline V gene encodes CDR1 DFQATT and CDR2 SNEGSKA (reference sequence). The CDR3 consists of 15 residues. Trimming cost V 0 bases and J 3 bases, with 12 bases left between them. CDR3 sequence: CSARDQGLGKNIQYF. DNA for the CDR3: TGCAGTGCTAGAGATCAGGGCTTAGGCAAAAACATTCAGTACTTC.

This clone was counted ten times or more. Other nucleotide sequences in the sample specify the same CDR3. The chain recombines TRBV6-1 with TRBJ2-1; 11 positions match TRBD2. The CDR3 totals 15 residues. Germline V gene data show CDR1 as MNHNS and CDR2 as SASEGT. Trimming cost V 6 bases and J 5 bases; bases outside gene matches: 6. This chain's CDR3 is CASSRLAGRNNEQFF. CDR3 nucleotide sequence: TGTGCCAGCAGCAGACTAGCGGGAAGGAACAATGAGCAGTTCTTC.

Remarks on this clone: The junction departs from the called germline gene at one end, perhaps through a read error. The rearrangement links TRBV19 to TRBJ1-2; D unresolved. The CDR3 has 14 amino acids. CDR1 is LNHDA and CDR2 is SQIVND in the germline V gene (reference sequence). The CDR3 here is CASIIAGGYYGYTF. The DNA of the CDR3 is TGTGCCAGTATTATAGCCGGTGGCTACTATGGCTACACCTTC.

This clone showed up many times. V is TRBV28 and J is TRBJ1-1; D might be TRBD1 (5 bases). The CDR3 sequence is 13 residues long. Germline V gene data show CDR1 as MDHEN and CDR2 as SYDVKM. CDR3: CGAVGGMNTEAFF. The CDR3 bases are TGTGGGGCTGTGGGGGGAATGAACACTGAAGCTTTCTTT. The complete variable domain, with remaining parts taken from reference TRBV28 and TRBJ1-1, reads DVKVTQSSRYLVKRTGEKVFLECVQDMDHENMFWYRQDPGLGLRLIYFSYDVKMKEKGDIPEGYSVSREKKERFSLILESASTNQTSMYLCGAVGGMNTEAFFGQGTRLTVV.

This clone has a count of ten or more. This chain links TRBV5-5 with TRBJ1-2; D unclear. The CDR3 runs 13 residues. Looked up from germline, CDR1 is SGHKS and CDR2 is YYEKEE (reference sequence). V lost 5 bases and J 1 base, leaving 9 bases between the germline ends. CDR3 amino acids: CASSQRVNYGYTF. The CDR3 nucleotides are TGTGCCAGCAGTCAGAGGGTTAACTATGGCTACACCTTC.

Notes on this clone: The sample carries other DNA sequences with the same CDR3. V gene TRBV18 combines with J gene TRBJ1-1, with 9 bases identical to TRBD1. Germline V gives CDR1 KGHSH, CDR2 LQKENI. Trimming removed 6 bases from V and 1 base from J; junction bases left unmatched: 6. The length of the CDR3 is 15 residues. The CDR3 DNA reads TGTGCCAGCTCGCCTTCGACAGGGGGGAACACTGAAGCTTTCTTT. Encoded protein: CASSPSTGGNTEAFF.

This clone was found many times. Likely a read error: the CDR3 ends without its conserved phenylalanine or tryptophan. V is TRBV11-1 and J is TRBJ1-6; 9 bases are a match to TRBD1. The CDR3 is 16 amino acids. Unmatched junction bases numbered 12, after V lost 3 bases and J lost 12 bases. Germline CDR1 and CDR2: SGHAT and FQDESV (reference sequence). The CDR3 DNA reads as TGTGCCAGCAGCTTGTCCGGGACAGGGCTTGATGGACCCCTCCACCTT. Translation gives CASSLSGTGLDGPLHL.

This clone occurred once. CDR3 region: CSARDDSGRRGYTF. CDR3 sequence (DNA): TGCAGTGCTAGAGATGATTCCGGACGACGTGGCTACACCTTC. The chain is built from TRBV20-1 and TRBJ1-2; no reliable D call. This CDR3 has 14 residues. The V end was cut by 0 bases, the J end by 7 bases, with 15 bases between. CDR1 and CDR2 from the germline V gene are DFQATT and SNEGSKA (reference sequence).

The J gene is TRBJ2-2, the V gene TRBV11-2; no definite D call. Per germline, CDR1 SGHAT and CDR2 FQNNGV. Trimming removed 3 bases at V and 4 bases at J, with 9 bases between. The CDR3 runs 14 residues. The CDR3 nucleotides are TGTGCCAGCAGCTTGTCTTACACCACCGGGGAGCTGTTTTTT. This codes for CASSLSYTTGELFF.

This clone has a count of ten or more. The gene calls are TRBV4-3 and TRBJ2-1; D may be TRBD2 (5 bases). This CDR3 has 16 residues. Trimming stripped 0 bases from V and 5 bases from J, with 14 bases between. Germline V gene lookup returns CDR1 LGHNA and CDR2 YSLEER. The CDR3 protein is CASSQDLSGSHNEQFF. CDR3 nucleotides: TGCGCCAGCAGCCAAGATCTTAGTGGGAGCCACAATGAGCAGTTCTTC.

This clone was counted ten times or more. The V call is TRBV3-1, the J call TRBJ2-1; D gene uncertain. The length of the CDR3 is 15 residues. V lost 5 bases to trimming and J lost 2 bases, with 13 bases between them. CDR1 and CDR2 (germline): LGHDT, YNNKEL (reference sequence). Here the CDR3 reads CASSGAPLTYNEQFF. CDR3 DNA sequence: TGTGCCAGCAGCGGTGCCCCGTTAACCTACAATGAGCAGTTCTTC.

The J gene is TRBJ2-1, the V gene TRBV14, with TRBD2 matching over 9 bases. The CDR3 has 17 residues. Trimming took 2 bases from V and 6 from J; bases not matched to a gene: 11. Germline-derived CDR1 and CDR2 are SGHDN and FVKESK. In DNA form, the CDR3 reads TGTGCCAGCAGCCAATCAGGAGGCCTAGCGGGAAGCAATGAGCAGTTCTTC. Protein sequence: CASSQSGGLAGSNEQFF.

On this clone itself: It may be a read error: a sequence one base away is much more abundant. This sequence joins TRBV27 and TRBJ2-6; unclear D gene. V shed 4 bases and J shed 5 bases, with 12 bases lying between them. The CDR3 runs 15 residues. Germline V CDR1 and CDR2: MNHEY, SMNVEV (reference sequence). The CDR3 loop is CASSSRVAWANVLTF. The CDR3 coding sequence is TGTGCCAGCAGTTCCCGGGTTGCTTGGGCCAACGTCCTGACTTTC. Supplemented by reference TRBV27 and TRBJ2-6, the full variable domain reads EAQVTQNPRYLITVTGKKLTVTCSQNMNHEYMSWYRQDPGLGLRQIYYSMNVEVTDKGDVPEGYKVSRKEKRNFPLILESPSPNQTSLYFCASSSRVAWANVLTFGAGSRLTVL.